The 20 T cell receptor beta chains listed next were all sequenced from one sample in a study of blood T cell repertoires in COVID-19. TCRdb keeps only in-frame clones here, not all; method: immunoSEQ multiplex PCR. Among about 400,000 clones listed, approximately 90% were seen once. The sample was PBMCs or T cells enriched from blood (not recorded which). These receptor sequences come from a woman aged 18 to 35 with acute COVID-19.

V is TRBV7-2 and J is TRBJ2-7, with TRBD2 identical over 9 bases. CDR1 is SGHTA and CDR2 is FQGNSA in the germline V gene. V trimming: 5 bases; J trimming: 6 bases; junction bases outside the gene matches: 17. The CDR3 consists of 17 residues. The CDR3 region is CASSGRRRTSDNLEQYF. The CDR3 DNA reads TGTGCCAGCAGCGGTAGGAGAAGGACTAGCGATAACCTCGAGCAGTACTTC.

The CDR3 sequence is CASSVIRGNTIYF. CDR3 DNA sequence: TGTGCCAGCAGTGTGATACGGGGAAACACCATATATTTT. The genes are TRBV12-3 or TRBV12-4 and TRBJ1-3; D is undetermined. V was shortened by 5 bases and J by 4 bases, with 9 bases between the two germline ends. The CDR3 covers 13 residues.

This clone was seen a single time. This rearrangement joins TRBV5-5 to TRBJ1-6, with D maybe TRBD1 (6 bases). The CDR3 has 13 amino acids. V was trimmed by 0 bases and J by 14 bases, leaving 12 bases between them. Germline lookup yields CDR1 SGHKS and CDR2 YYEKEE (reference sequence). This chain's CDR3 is CASSLARGGSLHF. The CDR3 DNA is TGTGCCAGCAGCTTGGCCAGGGGAGGGTCCCTCCACTTT.

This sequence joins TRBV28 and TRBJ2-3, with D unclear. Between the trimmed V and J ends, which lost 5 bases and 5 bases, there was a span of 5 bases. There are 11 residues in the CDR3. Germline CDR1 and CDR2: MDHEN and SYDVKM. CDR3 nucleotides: TGTGCCAGCAGTCTTTTAGATACGCAGTATTTT. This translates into CASSLLDTQYF.

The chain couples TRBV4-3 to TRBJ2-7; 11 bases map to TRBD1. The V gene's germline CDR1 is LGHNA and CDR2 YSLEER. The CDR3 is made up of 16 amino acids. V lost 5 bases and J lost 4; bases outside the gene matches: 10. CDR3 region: CASSSGRGQGDYEQYF. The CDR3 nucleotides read TGCGCCAGCAGCTCAGGAAGGGGACAGGGGGATTACGAGCAGTACTTC.

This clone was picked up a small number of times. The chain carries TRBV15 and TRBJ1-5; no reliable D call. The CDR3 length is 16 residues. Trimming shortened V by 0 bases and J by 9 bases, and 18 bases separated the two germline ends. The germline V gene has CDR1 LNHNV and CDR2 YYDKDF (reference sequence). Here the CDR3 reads CATSRDVIVRSGPQHF. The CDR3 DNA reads TGTGCCACCAGCAGAGATGTCATAGTCAGGTCAGGGCCCCAGCATTTT.

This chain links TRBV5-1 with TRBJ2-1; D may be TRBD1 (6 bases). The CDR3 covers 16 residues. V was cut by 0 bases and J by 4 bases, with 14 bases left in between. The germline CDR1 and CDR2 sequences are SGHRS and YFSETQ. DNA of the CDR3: TGCGCCAGCAGCTTGGGGGCAGGGGTATCTTACAATGAGCAGTTCTTC. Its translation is CASSLGAGVSYNEQFF.

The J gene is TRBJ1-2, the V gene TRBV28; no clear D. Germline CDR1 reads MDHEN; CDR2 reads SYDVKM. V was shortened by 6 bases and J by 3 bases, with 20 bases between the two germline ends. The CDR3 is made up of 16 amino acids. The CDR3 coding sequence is TGTGCCAGCAGAACCGCCGGGAGTGGATTGGACTATGGCTACACCTTC. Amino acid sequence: CASRTAGSGLDYGYTF.

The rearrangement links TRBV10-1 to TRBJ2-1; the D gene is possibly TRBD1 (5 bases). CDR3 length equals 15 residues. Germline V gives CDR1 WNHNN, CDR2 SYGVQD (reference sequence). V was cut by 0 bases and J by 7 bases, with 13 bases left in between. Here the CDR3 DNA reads TGCGCCAGCAGTGAGTCGGGGCCGGTAGGAAATGAGCAGTTCTTC. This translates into CASSESGPVGNEQFF.

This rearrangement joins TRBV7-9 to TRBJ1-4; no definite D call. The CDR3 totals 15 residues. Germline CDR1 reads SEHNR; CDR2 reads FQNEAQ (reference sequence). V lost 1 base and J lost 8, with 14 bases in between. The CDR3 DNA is TGTGCCAGCAGCTTAGTGGAGGCCGGGTGGGAAAAACTGTTTTTT. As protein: CASSLVEAGWEKLFF.

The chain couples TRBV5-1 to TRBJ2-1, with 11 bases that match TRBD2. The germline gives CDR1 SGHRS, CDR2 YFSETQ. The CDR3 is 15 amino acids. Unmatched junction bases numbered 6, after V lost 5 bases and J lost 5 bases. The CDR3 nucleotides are TGCGCCAGCAGGCCGACTAGCGGGGATCACAATGAGCAGTTCTTC. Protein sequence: CASRPTSGDHNEQFF.

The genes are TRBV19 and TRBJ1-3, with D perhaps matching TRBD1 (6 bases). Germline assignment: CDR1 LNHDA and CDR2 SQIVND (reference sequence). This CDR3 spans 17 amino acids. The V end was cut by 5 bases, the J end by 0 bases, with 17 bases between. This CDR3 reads CASSSGHVLLSGNTIYF. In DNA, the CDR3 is TGTGCCAGTAGTTCGGGACACGTCCTTCTCTCTGGAAACACCATATATTTT.

The CDR3 is CASSYSQASTDTQYF. The DNA of the CDR3 is TGTGCCAGCAGTTATTCCCAGGCCAGCACAGATACGCAGTATTTT. The genes are TRBV6-6 and TRBJ2-3, with D uncertain. The CDR3 sequence is 15 residues long. Trimming took off 3 bases at V and 0 bases at J, with 10 bases between the two ends. Germline CDR1 MNHNY, CDR2 SVGAGI (reference sequence).

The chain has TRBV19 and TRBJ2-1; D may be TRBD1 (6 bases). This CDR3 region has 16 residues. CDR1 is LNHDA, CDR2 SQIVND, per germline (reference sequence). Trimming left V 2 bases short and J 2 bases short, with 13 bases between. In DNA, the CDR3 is TGTGCCAGTAGTATATCCGGACAGCTAACCTACAATGAGCAGTTCTTC. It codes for CASSISGQLTYNEQFF.

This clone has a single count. CDR3 DNA sequence: TGCAGTGCTAAGACAGTGAAGCAGTTCTTC. Residues: CSAKTVKQFF. J is TRBJ2-1 and V is TRBV20-1; possible D gene TRBD1, 5 bases. Germline CDR1 reads DFQATT; CDR2 reads SNEGSKA (reference sequence). V was clipped by 4 bases and J by 11 bases, with 9 bases between them. The CDR3 is made up of 10 amino acids.

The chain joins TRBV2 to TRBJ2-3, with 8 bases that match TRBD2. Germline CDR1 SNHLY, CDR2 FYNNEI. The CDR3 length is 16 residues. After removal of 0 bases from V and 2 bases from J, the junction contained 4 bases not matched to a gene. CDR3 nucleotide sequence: TGTGCCAGCAGTGAAGCCACCGGGAGGGCCACAGATACGCAGTATTTT. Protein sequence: CASSEATGRATDTQYF.

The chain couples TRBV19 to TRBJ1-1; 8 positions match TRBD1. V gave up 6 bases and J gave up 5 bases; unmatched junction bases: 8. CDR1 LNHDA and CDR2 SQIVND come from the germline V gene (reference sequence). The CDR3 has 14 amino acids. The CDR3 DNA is TGTGCCAGTAGGCCAGGGGGCGCCTGGACTGAAGCTTTCTTT. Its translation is CASRPGGAWTEAFF.

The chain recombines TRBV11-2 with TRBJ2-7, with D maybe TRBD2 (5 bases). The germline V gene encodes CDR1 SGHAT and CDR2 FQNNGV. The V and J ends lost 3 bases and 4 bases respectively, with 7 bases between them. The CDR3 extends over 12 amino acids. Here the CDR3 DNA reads TGTGCCAGCAGCTTTGAGGGATACGAGCAGTACTTC. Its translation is CASSFEGYEQYF. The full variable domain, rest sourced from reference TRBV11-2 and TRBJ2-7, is EAGVAQSPRYKIIEKRQSVAFWCNPISGHATLYWYQQILGQGPKLLIQFQNNGVVDDSQLPKDRFSAERLKGVDSTLKIQPAKLEDSAVYLCASSFEGYEQYFGPGTRLTVT.

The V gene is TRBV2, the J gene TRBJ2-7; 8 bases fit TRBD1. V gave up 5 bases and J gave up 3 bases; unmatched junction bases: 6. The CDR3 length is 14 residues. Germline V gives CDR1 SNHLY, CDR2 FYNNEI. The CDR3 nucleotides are TGTGCCAGCAGTTCGGACAGGGAAAACTACGAGCAGTACTTC. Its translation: CASSSDRENYEQYF.

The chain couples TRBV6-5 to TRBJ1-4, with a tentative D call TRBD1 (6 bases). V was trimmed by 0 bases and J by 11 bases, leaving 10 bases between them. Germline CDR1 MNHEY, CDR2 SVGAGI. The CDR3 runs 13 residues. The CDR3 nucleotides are TGTGCCAGCAGTTACTCGATTCAGGGGAAACTGTTTTTT. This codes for CASSYSIQGKLFF.